The 21 T cell receptor beta chains listed next were all sequenced from one sample in a study of blood T cells in healthy people across ages. A sample-barcoded 5' primer and a J-beta primer mix were used in a second PCR of about 7 to 11 cycles. One entry per CDR3 protein, called by TCRdb with MiXCR from the 5' RACE reads. In the table there are approximately 1,700,000 distinct CDR3 sequences, approximately 40% of which are singletons. The specimen was blood. These receptors were obtained from a human donor in good health.

In its sample, this clonotype was seen a few times. The chain joins TRBV24-1 to TRBJ1-4; D perhaps matches TRBD1 (6 bases). CDR1 is KGHDR and CDR2 is SFDVKD in the germline V gene. The CDR3 is made up of 17 amino acids. V shed 4 bases and J shed 4 bases, with 18 bases lying between them. The CDR3 DNA is TGTGCCACCAGTGACACGGACAGCCGAGGGCTTAATGAAAAACTGTTTTTT. This gives the protein CATSDTDSRGLNEKLFF.

This chain uses TRBV6-1 with TRBJ2-3; the D is unclear. The CDR3 runs to 14 residues. Germline V gives CDR1 MNHNS, CDR2 SASEGT. Trimming stripped 6 bases from V and 4 bases from J, with 14 bases between. CDR3 in DNA: TGTGCCAGCAGCATCCACGGGCAGTCAGATACGCAGTATTTT. This sequence encodes CASSIHGQSDTQYF.

J is TRBJ2-5 and V is TRBV5-1; 8 bases are a match to TRBD2. Germline values: CDR1 SGHRS, CDR2 YFSETQ. After removal of 1 base from V and 4 bases from J, the junction contained 12 bases not matched to a gene. The CDR3 is made up of 17 amino acids. CDR3 in amino acids: CASSLIFERGSGETQYF. The CDR3 DNA reads as TGCGCCAGCAGCTTGATCTTCGAGCGGGGGAGCGGAGAGACCCAGTACTTC.

This chain uses TRBV14 with TRBJ2-2, with D maybe TRBD1 (6 bases). This CDR3 contains 15 residues. V dropped 10 bases and J dropped 2 bases, with 17 bases sitting between them. Germline CDR1 and CDR2: SGHDN and FVKESK. The CDR3 nucleotides read TGTGCCAATGAACAGCCGGGACACAACACCGGGGAGCTGTTTTTT. Translation: CANEQPGHNTGELFF.

V gene TRBV15 combines with J gene TRBJ1-4; possibly TRBD1 for D (5 bases). This CDR3 contains 14 residues. Between the trimmed V and J ends, which lost 1 base and 10 bases, there was a span of 13 bases. CDR1 and CDR2 (germline): LNHNV, YYDKDF (reference sequence). CDR3 residues: CATSRGEGRGKLFF. CDR3 nucleotide sequence: TGTGCCACCAGCAGAGGGGAGGGTAGGGGAAAACTGTTTTTT. The whole variable domain, remainder taken from reference TRBV15 and TRBJ1-4, is DAMVIQNPRYQVTQFGKPVTLSCSQTLNHNVMYWYQQKSSQAPKLLFHYYDKDFNNEADTPDNFQSRRPNTSFCFLDIRSPGLGDTAMYLCATSRGEGRGKLFFGSGTQLSVL.

This clonotype was seen a few times. The rearrangement uses TRBV27 and TRBJ2-7; D is possibly TRBD2 (6 bases). The CDR3 has 16 residues. The ends were cut back, 2 bases at V and 3 bases at J, with 17 bases in the middle. Germline V gives CDR1 MNHEY, CDR2 SMNVEV (reference sequence). The CDR3 DNA reads TGTGCCAGCAGTTTACCCGGACTGGCGGGGATCTACGAGCAGTACTTC. Residues: CASSLPGLAGIYEQYF.

The chain carries TRBV20-1 and TRBJ2-1; the D is unclear. Trimming shortened V by 6 bases and J by 1 base, and 7 bases separated the two germline ends. The CDR3 consists of 12 residues. The germline V gene encodes CDR1 DFQATT and CDR2 SNEGSKA (reference sequence). CDR3 coding DNA: TGCAGTGCCATCCCATCCTACAATGAGCAGTTCTTC. Its translation is CSAIPSYNEQFF.

CDR3 nucleotides: TGCAGTGCTCCCAAACCCCCCCACAGGGGCTACGAGCAGTACTTC. This codes for CSAPKPPHRGYEQYF. This rearrangement joins TRBV20-1 to TRBJ2-7; TRBD1 matches 7 bases. The CDR3 has 15 amino acids. Trimming at V came to 5 bases and at J to 3 bases, leaving 13 bases not matched to a gene. Germline V lookup: CDR1 DFQATT, CDR2 SNEGSKA (reference sequence).

This clonotype was seen a handful of times. The chain uses TRBV4-3 and TRBJ2-3; D is tentatively TRBD1 or TRBD2 (5 bases each). Trimming removed 3 bases at V and 4 bases at J, with 17 bases between. Germline assignment: CDR1 LGHNA and CDR2 YSLEER. The CDR3 covers 16 residues. The chain's CDR3 is CASSQRLVGDADTQYF. The CDR3 nucleotides read TGCGCCAGCAGCCAGAGATTGGTGGGGGACGCAGATACGCAGTATTTT.

The V call is TRBV5-1, the J call TRBJ2-1; TRBD2 aligns across 7 bases. From germline, CDR1 is SGHRS and CDR2 YFSETQ. The CDR3 contains 15 residues. The V and J ends lost 6 bases and 0 bases, in that order; junction bases with no gene match: 6. The CDR3 protein is CASTRAGDSYNEQFF. The CDR3 nucleotides are TGCGCCAGCACGCGGGCGGGAGACTCCTACAATGAGCAGTTCTTC. The variable domain in full, with the rest retrieved from reference TRBV5-1 and TRBJ2-1, is KAGVTQTPRYLIKTRGQQVTLSCSPISGHRSVSWYQQTPGQGLQFLFEYFSETQRNKGNFPGRFSGRQFSNSRSEMNVSTLELGDSALYLCASTRAGDSYNEQFFGPGTRLTVL.

This sequence joins TRBV29-1 and TRBJ2-4; 7 nucleotides agree with TRBD2. The germline V gene has CDR1 SQVTM and CDR2 ANQGSEA. The CDR3 covers 12 residues. Unmatched junction bases numbered 6, after V lost 5 bases and J lost 8 bases. CDR3: CSVNPGRDIQYF. The CDR3 nucleotides are TGCAGCGTTAATCCTGGGAGGGACATTCAGTACTTC.

This clonotype was detected only a few times. This rearrangement joins TRBV2 to TRBJ2-1; 9 bases align to TRBD2. V trimming: 4 bases; J trimming: 9 bases; junction bases outside the gene matches: 7. The CDR3 length is 14 residues. The V gene's germline CDR1 is SNHLY and CDR2 FYNNEI. The CDR3 sequence is CASSGQAGGREQFF. CDR3 nucleotide sequence: TGTGCCAGCAGTGGTCAGGCGGGGGGGCGTGAGCAGTTCTTC. The full variable domain, with the rest looked up from reference TRBV2 and TRBJ2-1, is EPEVTQTPSHQVTQMGQEVILRCVPISNHLYFYWYRQILGQKVEFLVSFYNNEISEKSEIFDDQFSVERPDGSNFTLKIRSTKLEDSAMYFCASSGQAGGREQFFGPGTRLTVL.

The chain recombines TRBV7-2 with TRBJ1-1; D might be TRBD1 (5 bases). The germline V gene has CDR1 SGHTA and CDR2 FQGNSA. The CDR3 is made up of 14 amino acids. Deletions cut 4 bases from V and 5 bases from J, with 14 bases between. The CDR3 sequence is CASSWNGGGTEAFF. DNA of the CDR3: TGTGCCAGCAGCTGGAACGGGGGTGGTACTGAAGCTTTCTTT.

This chain links TRBV4-3 with TRBJ2-3, with D unclear. The V gene's germline CDR1 is LGHNA and CDR2 YSLEER. V lost 1 base and J lost 6, with 26 bases in between. The CDR3 is 19 residues long. The CDR3 DNA sequence: TGCGCCAGCAGCCAAGTGATAACCAGAATGTCGGTGATGGGGGATACGCAGTATTTT. It codes for CASSQVITRMSVMGDTQYF.

The chain employs TRBV5-1 and TRBJ2-4; D may be TRBD2 (5 bases). The assigned J gene may be wrong: the sequence end matches TRBJ2-7 better. The CDR3 is made up of 15 amino acids. Germline CDR1 SGHRS, CDR2 YFSETQ. CDR3 in DNA: TGCGCCAGCAGCTTGGACCCCTCCGGGGCCTACGAGCAGTACTTC. Translated: CASSLDPSGAYEQYF.

The rearrangement uses TRBV5-1 and TRBJ1-1; perhaps TRBD1 as D (5 bases). Trimming left V 6 bases short and J 4 bases short, with 19 bases between. Germline V gene lookup returns CDR1 SGHRS and CDR2 YFSETQ. This CDR3 contains 15 residues. In DNA form, the CDR3 reads TGCGCCAGCACCATTCAGGGAGCGGGACCCACTGAAGCTTTCTTT. The encoded protein is CASTIQGAGPTEAFF.

The CDR3, as DNA: TGTGCCAGCAGCGGACGGGACAGGGGTACTGAAGCTTTCTTT. It yields the protein CASSGRDRGTEAFF. V and J are TRBV6-5 and TRBJ1-1; 10 nucleotides agree with TRBD1. The CDR3 contains 14 residues. J lost 5 bases, V lost 6 bases, and 6 bases had no gene match. Looked up from germline, CDR1 is MNHEY and CDR2 is SVGAGI.

A few counts support this clonotype. The chain carries TRBV15 and TRBJ1-2; 9 nucleotides match TRBD1. The CDR3 length is 14 residues. The germline V gene has CDR1 LNHNV and CDR2 YYDKDF (reference sequence). Trimming removed 3 bases from V and 6 bases from J; junction bases left unmatched: 5. The CDR3 protein is CATSSPGQGHGYTF. For the CDR3, the DNA is TGTGCCACCAGCAGCCCGGGACAGGGTCATGGCTACACCTTC.

This clonotype showed up many times. The genes are TRBV7-2 and TRBJ2-1; TRBD2 matches at 12 bases. The junction had 4 bases not matched to a gene; V was cut back by 6 bases and J by 7 bases. Germline loops: CDR1 SGHTA, CDR2 FQGNSA. The CDR3 contains 14 residues. In DNA, the CDR3 is TGTGCCAGCAGTCGGACTAGCGGGGCTAATGAGCAGTTCTTC. Amino acid sequence: CASSRTSGANEQFF.

The rearrangement joins TRBV5-1 to TRBJ2-1; TRBD2 matches 7 bases. The V and J ends lost 0 bases and 3 bases, in that order; junction bases with no gene match: 6. The CDR3 extends over 16 amino acids. CDR1 and CDR2 (germline): SGHRS, YFSETQ. For the CDR3, the DNA is TGCGCCAGCAGCTTGGACCCGGCGGGGGTCTACAATGAGCAGTTCTTC. This sequence encodes CASSLDPAGVYNEQFF.

This clonotype was seen only a few times. An end of the junction does not agree with germline; a read error may underlie this. As DNA, the CDR3 is TGCGCCAACAGCCAACAAAGGGACAGCTACGAGCAGTACTTC. It is translated as CANSQQRDSYEQYF. The V call is TRBV4-3, the J call TRBJ2-7; 7 nucleotides line up with TRBD1. The CDR3 has 14 amino acids. Germline CDR1 LGHNA, CDR2 YSLEER.